The present TCR beta chain was sequenced within a study of cytomegalovirus exposure and HLA in healthy donors. Study conclusions and caveats: According to the study, 150 to 200 TCR beta chains were cytomegalovirus-associated. Earlier results showed most TCR beta V segments being productive about 90% or about 30% of the time. Follow-up analysis later connected one missense variant in DCLRE1C with trimming of TCR beta V- and J-genes.

PCR employed 60 Vbeta and 13 Jbeta primers. The protocol was immunoSEQ multiplex PCR, while the TCRdb copy is restricted to in-frame clones and leaves out a portion. The sample contains 150,000 to 200,000 clones, around 75% of which appear only once. The germline V gene encodes CDR1 SEHNR and CDR2 FQNEAQ (reference sequence). The CDR3 loop spans 12 amino acids. There are a few counts of this clone. The antigen remains undetermined. Relative to the germline gene, one junction end is altered; a read error may explain this. The chain combines TRBV7-9 with TRBJ2-7, with 7 bases that match TRBD1. Input material: PBMCs. The TCR originated in a woman in her forties or fifties in good health and CMV-seronegative. This chain's CDR3 is CSSSAGTAMEYF. CDR3 nucleotide sequence: TGTTCCAGCAGCGCCGGGACAGCCATGGAGTACTTC.